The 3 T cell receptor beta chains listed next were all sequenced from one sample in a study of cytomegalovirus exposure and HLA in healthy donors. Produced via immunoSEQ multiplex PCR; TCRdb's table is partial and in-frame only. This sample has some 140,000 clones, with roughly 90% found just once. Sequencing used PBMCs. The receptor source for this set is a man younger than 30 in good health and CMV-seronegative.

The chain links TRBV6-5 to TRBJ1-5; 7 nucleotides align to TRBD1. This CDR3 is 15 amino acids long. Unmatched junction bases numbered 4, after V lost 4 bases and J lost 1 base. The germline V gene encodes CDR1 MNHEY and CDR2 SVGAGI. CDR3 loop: CASSLLQGSNQPQHF. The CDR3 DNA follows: TGTGCCAGCAGTTTATTACAGGGGAGCAATCAGCCCCAGCATTTT.

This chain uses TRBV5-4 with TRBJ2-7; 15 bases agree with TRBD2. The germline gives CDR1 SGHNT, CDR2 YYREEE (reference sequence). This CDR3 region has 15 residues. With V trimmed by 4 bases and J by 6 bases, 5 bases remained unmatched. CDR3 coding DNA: TGTGCCAGCAGCCGGACTAGCGGGGGGGTAGGCGAGCAGTACTTC. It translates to CASSRTSGGVGEQYF.

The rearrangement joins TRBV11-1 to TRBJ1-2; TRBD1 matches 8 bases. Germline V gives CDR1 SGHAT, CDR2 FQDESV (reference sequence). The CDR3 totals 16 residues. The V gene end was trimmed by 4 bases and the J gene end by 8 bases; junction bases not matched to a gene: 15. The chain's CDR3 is CASSSGSAGAGGGYTF. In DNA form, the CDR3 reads TGTGCCAGCAGCTCTGGGTCGGCGGGCGCAGGGGGCGGCTACACCTTC.